This section outlines one T cell receptor beta chain sequence together with its context. The antigen is unknown. The junction does not match germline at one end; this may be a read error. Germline assignment: CDR1 SGDLS and CDR2 YYNGEE. The CDR3 extends over 13 amino acids. This record comes from a study of T cell responses to AZD1222 COVID-19 vaccine. Overall study context: Second-dose timings of about 4 or about 12 weeks were pooled. General observations from the study: Nearly half of the spike-specific TCRs reportedly recognize variant regions that carry no mutations. Mostly white British, mostly female donors; authors suggested clonal diversity may be underestimated. Two AZD1222 administrations were followed by greater Spike-specific TCR breadth and depth.

Clones were read by immunoSEQ multiplex PCR, and TCRdb kept only the in-frame ones, dropping some. The profile shows 100,000 to 150,000 clones, 86% of them singletons. The starting material was peripheral blood, obtained on day 0 of AZD1222 vaccination. J is TRBJ2-5 and V is TRBV9; D perhaps matches TRBD2 (6 bases). This receptor was identified in an adult in good health. As DNA, the CDR3 is TGTGCCAGCAGGGGACTCCCCGGCGTAGAATTAAACTTC. This translates into CASRGLPGVELNF.